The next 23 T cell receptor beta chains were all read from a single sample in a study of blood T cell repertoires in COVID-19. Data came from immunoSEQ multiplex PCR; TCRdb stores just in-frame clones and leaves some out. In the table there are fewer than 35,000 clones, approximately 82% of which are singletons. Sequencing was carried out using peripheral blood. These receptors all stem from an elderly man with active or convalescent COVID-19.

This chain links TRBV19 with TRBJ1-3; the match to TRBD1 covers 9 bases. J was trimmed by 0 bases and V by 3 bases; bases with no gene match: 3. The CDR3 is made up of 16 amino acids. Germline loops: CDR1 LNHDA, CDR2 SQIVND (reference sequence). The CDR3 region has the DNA TGTGCCAGTAGTATGGGGACAGGGTTCTCTGGAAACACCATATATTTT. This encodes CASSMGTGFSGNTIYF.

The CDR3 bases are TGCGCCAGCAGCTCAGGGACAGGGAGCGGAGAGACCCAGTACTTC. It specifies CASSSGTGSGETQYF. This chain uses TRBV5-1 with TRBJ2-5; TRBD1 matches 9 bases. The trim removed 3 bases at V and 4 bases at J, leaving 7 bases unmatched. CDR3 size: 15 residues. The germline V gene has CDR1 SGHRS and CDR2 YFSETQ.

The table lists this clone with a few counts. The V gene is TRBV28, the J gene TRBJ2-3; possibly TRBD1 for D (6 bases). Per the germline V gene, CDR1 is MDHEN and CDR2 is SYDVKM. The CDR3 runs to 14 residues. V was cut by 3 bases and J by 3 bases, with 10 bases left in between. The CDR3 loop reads CASSLGRGTDTQYF. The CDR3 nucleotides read TGTGCCAGCAGTTTGGGCAGGGGTACAGATACGCAGTATTTT.

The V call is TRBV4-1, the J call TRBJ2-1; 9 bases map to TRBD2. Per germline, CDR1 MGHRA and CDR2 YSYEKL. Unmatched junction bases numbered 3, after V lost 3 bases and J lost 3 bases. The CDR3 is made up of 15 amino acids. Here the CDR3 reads CASSQTSGYYNEQFF. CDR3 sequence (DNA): TGCGCCAGCAGCCAGACTAGCGGATACTACAATGAGCAGTTCTTC.

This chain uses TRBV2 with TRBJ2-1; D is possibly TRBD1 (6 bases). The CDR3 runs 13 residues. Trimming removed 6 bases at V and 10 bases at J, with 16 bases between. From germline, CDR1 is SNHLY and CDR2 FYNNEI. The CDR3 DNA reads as TGTGCCAGCAGAAGGGACACATCAGGGGAGCAGTTCTTC. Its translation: CASRRDTSGEQFF.

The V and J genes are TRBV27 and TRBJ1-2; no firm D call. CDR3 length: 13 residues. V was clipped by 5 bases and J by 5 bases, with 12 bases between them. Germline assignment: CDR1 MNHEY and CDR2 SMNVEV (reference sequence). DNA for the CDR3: TGTGCCAGCAGTGCTGGGCGGGCTTATGGCTACACCTTC. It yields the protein CASSAGRAYGYTF.

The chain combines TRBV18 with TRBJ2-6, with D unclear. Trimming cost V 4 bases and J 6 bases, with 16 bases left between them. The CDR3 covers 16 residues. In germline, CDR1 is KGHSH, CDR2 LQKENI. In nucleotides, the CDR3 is TGTGCCAGCTCACGCACAGAGTGGTCTAAGGCCAACGTCCTGACTTTC. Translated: CASSRTEWSKANVLTF.

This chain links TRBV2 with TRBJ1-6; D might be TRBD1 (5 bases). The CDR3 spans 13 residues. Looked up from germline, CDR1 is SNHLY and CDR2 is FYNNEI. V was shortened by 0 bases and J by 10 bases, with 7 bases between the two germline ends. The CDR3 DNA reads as TGTGCCAGCAGTGAAGCGGGGGGATCACCCCTCCACTTT. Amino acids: CASSEAGGSPLHF.

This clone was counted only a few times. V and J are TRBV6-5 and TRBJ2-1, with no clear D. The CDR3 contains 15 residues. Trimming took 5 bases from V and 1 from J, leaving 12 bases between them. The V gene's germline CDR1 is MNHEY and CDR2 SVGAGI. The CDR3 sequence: CASSRRLGSYNEQFF. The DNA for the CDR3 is TGTGCCAGCAGTCGAAGACTGGGTTCCTACAATGAGCAGTTCTTC.

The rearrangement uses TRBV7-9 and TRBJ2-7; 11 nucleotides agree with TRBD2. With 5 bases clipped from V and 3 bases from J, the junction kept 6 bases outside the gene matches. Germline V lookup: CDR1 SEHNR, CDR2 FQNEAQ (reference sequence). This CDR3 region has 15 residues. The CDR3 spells CASSPRTSGLYEQYF. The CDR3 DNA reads TGTGCCAGCAGCCCGAGGACTAGCGGGCTCTACGAGCAGTACTTC.

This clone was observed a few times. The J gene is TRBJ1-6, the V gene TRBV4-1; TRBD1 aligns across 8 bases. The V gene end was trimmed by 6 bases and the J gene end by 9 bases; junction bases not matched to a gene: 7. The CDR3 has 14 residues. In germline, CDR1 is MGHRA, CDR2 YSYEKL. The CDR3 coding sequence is TGCGCCAGCAGTCCAGGACAGGGCTCTTCACCCCTCCACTTT. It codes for CASSPGQGSSPLHF.

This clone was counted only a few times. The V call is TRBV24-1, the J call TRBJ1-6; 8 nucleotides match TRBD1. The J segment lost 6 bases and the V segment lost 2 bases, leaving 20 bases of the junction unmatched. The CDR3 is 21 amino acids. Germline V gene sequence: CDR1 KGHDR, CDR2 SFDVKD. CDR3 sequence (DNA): TGTGCCACCAGTGATTCGACCAGGCCAACCCCGACAGGGGCATTTAATTCACCCCTCCACTTT. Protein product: CATSDSTRPTPTGAFNSPLHF.

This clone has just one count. The CDR3 DNA follows: TGTGCCAGCAGTTTCAGGGGTAGGGGGGCTTTCTTT. Translated, it gives CASSFRGRGAFF. V usage is TRBV28 and J usage is TRBJ1-1; possibly TRBD1 for D (6 bases). Germline V gives CDR1 MDHEN, CDR2 SYDVKM. The CDR3 sequence is 12 residues long. Between the trimmed V and J ends, which lost 3 bases and 11 bases, there was a span of 13 bases.

CDR3 protein: CASSYGKGRSYEQYF. The CDR3 bases are TGTGCCAGCAGTTACGGAAAGGGGAGGTCCTACGAGCAGTACTTC. The J gene is TRBJ2-7, the V gene TRBV6-2 or TRBV6-3, with D maybe TRBD2 (6 bases). This CDR3 spans 15 amino acids. The germline V gene encodes CDR1 MNHEY and CDR2 SVGEGT. Deletions cut 2 bases from V and 1 base from J, with 12 bases between.

CDR3 sequence: CASSYGQAGTSYEQYF. CDR3 nucleotide sequence: TGTGCCAGCTCCTACGGGCAGGCGGGGACCTCCTACGAGCAGTACTTC. The chain uses TRBV5-4 and TRBJ2-7, with TRBD2 as a possible D gene (6 bases). The CDR3 totals 16 residues. In germline, CDR1 is SGHNT, CDR2 YYREEE (reference sequence). Trimming stripped 7 bases from V and 0 bases from J, with 20 bases between. Full variable domain (missing parts from reference TRBV5-4 and TRBJ2-7): ETGVTQSPTHLIKTRGQQVTLRCSSQSGHNTVSWYQQALGQGPQFIFQYYREEENGRGNFPPRFSGLQFPNYSSELNVNALELDDSALYLCASSYGQAGTSYEQYFGPGTRLTVT.

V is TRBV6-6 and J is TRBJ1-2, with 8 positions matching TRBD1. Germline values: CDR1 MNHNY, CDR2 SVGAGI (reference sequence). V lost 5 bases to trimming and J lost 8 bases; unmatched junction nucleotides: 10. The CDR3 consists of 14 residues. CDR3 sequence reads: CASSQQGGRLGYTF. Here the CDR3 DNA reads TGTGCCAGCAGTCAACAGGGGGGGAGGTTGGGCTACACCTTC.

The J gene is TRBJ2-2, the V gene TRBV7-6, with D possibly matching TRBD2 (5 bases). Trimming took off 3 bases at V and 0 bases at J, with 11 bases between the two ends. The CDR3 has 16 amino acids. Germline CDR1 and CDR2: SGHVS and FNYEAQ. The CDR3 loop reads CASSLASGSNTGELFF. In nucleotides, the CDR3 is TGTGCCAGCAGCTTGGCGAGCGGTTCGAACACCGGGGAGCTGTTTTTT.

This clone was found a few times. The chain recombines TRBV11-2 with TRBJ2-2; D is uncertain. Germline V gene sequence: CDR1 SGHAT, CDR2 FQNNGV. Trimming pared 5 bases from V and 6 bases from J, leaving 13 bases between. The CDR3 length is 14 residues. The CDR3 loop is CASSHPRVAGELFF. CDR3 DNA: TGTGCCAGCAGCCACCCCCGCGTGGCCGGGGAGCTGTTTTTT.

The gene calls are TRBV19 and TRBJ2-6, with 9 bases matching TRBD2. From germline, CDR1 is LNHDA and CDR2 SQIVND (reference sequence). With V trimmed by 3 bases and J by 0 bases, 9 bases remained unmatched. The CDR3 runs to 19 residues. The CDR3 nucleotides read TGTGCCAGTAGTATTGCTAGCGGGACCGGAAGCTCTGGGGCCAACGTCCTGACTTTC. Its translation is CASSIASGTGSSGANVLTF.

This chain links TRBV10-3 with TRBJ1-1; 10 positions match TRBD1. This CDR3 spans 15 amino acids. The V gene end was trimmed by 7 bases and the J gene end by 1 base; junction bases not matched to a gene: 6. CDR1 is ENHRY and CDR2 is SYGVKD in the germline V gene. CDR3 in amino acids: CAITPTGGTNTEAFF. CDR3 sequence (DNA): TGTGCCATCACCCCGACAGGGGGCACGAACACTGAAGCTTTCTTT.

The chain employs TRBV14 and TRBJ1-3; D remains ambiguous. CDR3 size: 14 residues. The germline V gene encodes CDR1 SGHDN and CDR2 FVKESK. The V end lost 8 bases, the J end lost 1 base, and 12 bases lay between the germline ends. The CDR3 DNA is TGTGCCAGCCGGAATAGAGGTTCTGGAAACACCATATATTTT. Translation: CASRNRGSGNTIYF.

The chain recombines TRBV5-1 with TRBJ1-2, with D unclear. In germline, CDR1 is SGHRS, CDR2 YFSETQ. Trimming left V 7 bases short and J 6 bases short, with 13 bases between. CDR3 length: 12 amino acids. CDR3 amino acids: CASSINGDGYTF. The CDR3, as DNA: TGCGCCAGCTCGATTAACGGGGATGGCTACACCTTC.

This chain's CDR3 is CASSLAGQFYEQYF. For the CDR3, the DNA is TGCGCCAGCAGCTTGGCGGGACAGTTCTACGAGCAGTACTTC. The chain employs TRBV5-1 and TRBJ2-7; 7 bases line up with TRBD1. The CDR3 spans 14 residues. Germline CDR1 and CDR2: SGHRS and YFSETQ. With V trimmed by 0 bases and J by 3 bases, 3 bases remained unmatched.